Included here is one T cell receptor beta chain sequence, with context. No antigen is known for it. The record originates from a study of blood T cells in healthy people across ages. The study, taken as a whole, reports: Leaving the PBMCs unsorted stopped any conclusive comparison of naive versus antigen-experienced cells.

Primed by a sample-barcoded 5' primer and a J-beta primer mix, a second PCR proceeded for 7 to 11 cycles. One entry per CDR3 protein results from TCRdb running MiXCR on the 5' RACE reads. The data hold roughly 900,000 distinct CDR3 sequences, with approximately 49% observed a single time. V gave up 6 bases and J gave up 0 bases, with 15 bases separating them. CDR1 is DFQATT and CDR2 is SNEGSKA in the germline V gene (reference sequence). CDR3 size: 14 residues. The specimen was blood. This receptor was identified in a man younger than 40 in good health. J is TRBJ2-7 and V is TRBV20-1; D is perhaps TRBD2 (7 bases). CDR3 region: CSAIARGASYEQYF. CDR3 DNA sequence: TGCAGTGCCATAGCCCGGGGGGCCTCCTACGAGCAGTACTTC.